Detailed here is one T cell receptor (beta chain). One end of the junction varies from germline; a read error may be responsible. The data are from a study of blood T cells in healthy people across ages. A sample-barcoded 5' primer and a J-beta primer mix were used in a second PCR of about 7 to 12 cycles. TCRdb passed the 5' RACE reads through MiXCR, listing each CDR3 protein once. The profile shows roughly 1.4 million distinct CDR3 sequences, 45% to 70% of them singletons. Per germline, CDR1 MNHEY and CDR2 SMNVEV (reference sequence). This CDR3 comprises 15 residues. The clonotype was recovered from a man aged 18 to 30 in good health. Sequenced input: blood. V usage is TRBV27 and J usage is TRBJ2-7, with no clear D. CDR3 protein: CAGSPALMVPYEQYF. In nucleotides, the CDR3 is TGTGCCGGCAGTCCCGCTCTAATGGTGCCTTACGAGCAGTACTTC.